The T cell receptor (beta chain) described here comes from a study of OX40 agonist ivuxolimab in advanced cancers. The CDR3 extends over 16 amino acids. CDR1 and CDR2 from the germline V gene are SGDLS and YYNGEE. V was clipped by 7 bases and J by 5 bases; unmatched bases: 16. Here immunoSEQ multiplex PCR was the method, and the copy in TCRdb shows in-frame clones only, minus some. The top ten clones hold about 24% of a sample with around 35,000 clones, about three quarters of them seen once. This sequence originates from an adult with an advanced solid tumor such as melanoma, head and neck, liver or kidney cancer. V usage is TRBV9 and J usage is TRBJ2-3, with 7 bases identical to TRBD2. The material sequenced was CD4+ or CD8+ T cells sorted from blood, taken in a trial of the OX40 agonist ivuxolimab. The CDR3 loop reads CASGPGGPGKGDTQYF. CDR3 DNA sequence: TGTGCCAGCGGGCCGGGGGGACCGGGAAAAGGAGATACGCAGTATTTT.